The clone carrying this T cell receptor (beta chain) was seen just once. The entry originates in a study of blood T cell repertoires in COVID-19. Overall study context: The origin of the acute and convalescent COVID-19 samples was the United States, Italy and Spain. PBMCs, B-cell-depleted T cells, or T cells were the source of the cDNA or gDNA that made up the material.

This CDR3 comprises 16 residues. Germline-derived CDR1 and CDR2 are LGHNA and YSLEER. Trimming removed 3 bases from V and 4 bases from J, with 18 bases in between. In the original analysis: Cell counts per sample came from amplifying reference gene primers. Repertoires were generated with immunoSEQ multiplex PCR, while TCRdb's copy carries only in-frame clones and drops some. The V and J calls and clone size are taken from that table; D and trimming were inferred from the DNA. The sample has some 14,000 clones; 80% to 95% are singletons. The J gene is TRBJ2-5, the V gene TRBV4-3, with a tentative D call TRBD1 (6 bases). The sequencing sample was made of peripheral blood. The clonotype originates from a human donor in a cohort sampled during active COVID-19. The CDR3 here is CASSQAGTPGRETQYF. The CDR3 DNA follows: TGCGCCAGCAGCCAGGCTGGGACACCCGGCCGAGAGACCCAGTACTTC.